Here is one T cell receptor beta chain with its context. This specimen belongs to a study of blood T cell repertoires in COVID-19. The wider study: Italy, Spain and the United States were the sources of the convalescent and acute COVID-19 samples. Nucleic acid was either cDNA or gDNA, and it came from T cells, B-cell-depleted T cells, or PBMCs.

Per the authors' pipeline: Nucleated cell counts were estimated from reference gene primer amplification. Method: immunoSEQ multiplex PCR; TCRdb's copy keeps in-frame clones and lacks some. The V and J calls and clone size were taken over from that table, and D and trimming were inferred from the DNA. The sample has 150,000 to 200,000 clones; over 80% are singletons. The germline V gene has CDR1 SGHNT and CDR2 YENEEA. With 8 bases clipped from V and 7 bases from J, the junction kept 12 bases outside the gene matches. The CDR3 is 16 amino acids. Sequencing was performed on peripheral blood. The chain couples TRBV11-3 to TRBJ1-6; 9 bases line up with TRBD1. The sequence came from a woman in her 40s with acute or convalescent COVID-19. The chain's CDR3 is CASVGSPGTGNSPLHF. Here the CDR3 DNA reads TGTGCCAGCGTAGGGTCACCCGGGACAGGGAATTCACCCCTCCACTTT.